A selection of T cell receptor beta chains follows, all from one sample in a study of T cells in localized non-small cell lung cancer. Assay: immunoSEQ multiplex PCR; the TCRdb copy retains only in-frame clones and omits some. This table has about 43,000 clones, roughly 90% appearing once. The material was PBMCs, obtained before any cancer treatment. All receptors derive from a woman aged 35-75 years with stage II lung adenocarcinoma. Each CDR3 is given with its conserved first and last residue.

>TRBV29-1
CSVVETSGETQYF
>TRBV28
CASLDRETYEQYF
>TRBV27
CASRPDSGLAGASTDTQYF
>TRBV19
CASSTYNEQFF
>TRBV28
CASSPPDRVGGYTF
>TRBV7-9
CASSLGQGMNTEAFF
>TRBV19
CASSRHLVDTQYF
>TRBV19
CASRTTTGASNSPLHF
>TRBV18
CASLPGQGSYEQYF
>TRBV15
CATSRAWGVDEQYF
>TRBV9
CASSVRLGTSVTDTQYF
>TRBV2
CASSDKGQGSYEQYF
>TRBV11-2
CALSLGDRDRVWYGYTF
>TRBV10-1
CASSEPRGSTDTQYF
>TRBV2
CASSTTVDSSYNSPLHF
>TRBV2
CASSPEGRLQETQYF
>TRBV4-2
CASSQVRLTGANVLTF
>TRBV28
CASKTRDAGNTIYF
>TRBV11-2
CASAGQLNEKLFF
>TRBV6-6
CASSYREGKNTF
>TRBV5-6
CASSLYGTENYGYTF
>TRBV5-1
CASSLQRTGGEKLFF
>TRBV11-2
CASSSRVRSVASPLHF
>TRBV5-4
CASSRDRYEQYF
>TRBV19
CASSIVAGGPAFF
>TRBV7-8
CASSIEGVAYNEQFF
>TRBV18
CASSPSLTQGTGKLFF
>TRBV5-1
CASSLEGQGDNEQFF
>TRBV7-9
CASSPNQGYGYNSPLHF
>TRBV6-6
CASSLGVENEQFF
>TRBV27
CASRPGRMSTDTQYF
>TRBV4-2
CASSPAGAGGDNEQFF
>TRBV5-8
CASSYYYRRDSIVTEAFF
>TRBV11-2
CASSRGALSTDTQYF
>TRBV4-1
CASSQVDSYSNQPQHF
>TRBV19
CASRGWTTLNTEAFF
>TRBV7-6
CASSLAIYSPLHF
>TRBV18
CASRRGTDTQYF
>TRBV11-2
CASSPPDAGQGNGYTF
>TRBV5-1
CASSLPQSSGNTIYF
>TRBV11-1
CASSSRTGTSGTDIQYF
>TRBV4-1
CASSPRTGETYEQYF
>TRBV6-1
CASSEARAGRGGEKLFF
>TRBV6-1
CASGLPPENYGYTF
>TRBV7-3
CASSFSGVEGTQYF
>TRBV5-1
CASHDRGLTNEQFF
>TRBV27
CASSPPAGTYEQYF
>TRBV27
CASTPTGGYQPQHF
>TRBV9
CASSVRDRGGNTIYF
>TRBV12-5
CASGPEGVTGELFF
>TRBV2
CASNSQGEDGYTF
>TRBV5-1
CASSLIQGSNYGYTF
>TRBV6-5
CASSYSVTLNTEAFF
>TRBV19
CASSLLAGRGNQPQHF
>TRBV6-5
CASSYDGRAYEQYF
>TRBV11-2
CASSLVAVDTGELFF
>TRBV5-4
CASSYGIQEQYF
>TRBV2
CASSALGSYYQPQHF
>TRBV27
CASSPDGFMPQHF